These 5 T cell receptor beta chains came from one sample sequenced in a study of blood T cell repertoires in COVID-19. Only in-frame clones appear in the TCRdb table, and some are missing; sequencing was by immunoSEQ multiplex PCR. This table has about 200,000 clones, about 90% appearing once. The sample comprised PBMCs or T cells enriched from blood (not recorded which). Source of these receptors: a man aged 25 to 45 who had recovered from COVID-19.

The chain combines TRBV5-6 with TRBJ2-7; D gene ambiguous. The V end lost 1 base, the J end lost 0 bases, and 8 bases lay between the germline ends. The CDR3 spans 14 residues. Germline assignment: CDR1 SGHDT and CDR2 YYEEEE. CDR3 in amino acids: CASSLIRISYEQYF. For the CDR3, the DNA is TGTGCCAGCAGCTTGATCAGGATCTCCTACGAGCAGTACTTC.

The chain combines TRBV19 with TRBJ1-6; 7 nucleotides match TRBD1. With 8 bases clipped from V and 6 bases from J, the junction kept 10 bases outside the gene matches. Per germline, CDR1 LNHDA and CDR2 SQIVND (reference sequence). The CDR3 totals 15 residues. This chain's CDR3 is CASQSPGQTNSPLHF. CDR3 in DNA: TGTGCCAGTCAGAGTCCGGGACAGACTAATTCACCCCTCCACTTT.

The chain carries TRBV7-2 and TRBJ1-3; 7 nucleotides line up with TRBD1. V gave up 5 bases and J gave up 3 bases; unmatched junction bases: 7. Germline V gene data show CDR1 as SGHTA and CDR2 as FQGNSA. The CDR3 covers 15 residues. The CDR3 bases are TGTGCCAGCAGCGACGTCGCAGGGGGTGGAAACACCATATATTTT. Translated: CASSDVAGGGNTIYF.

In this sample, this clone turned up once. The rearrangement joins TRBV9 to TRBJ1-2, with D perhaps TRBD1 (5 bases). CDR3 size: 14 residues. CDR1 is SGDLS, CDR2 YYNGEE, per germline. Trimming left V 4 bases short and J 4 bases short, with 14 bases between. CDR3 in DNA: TGTGCCAGCAGCCCAAACGGGGGAAGCTATGGCTACACCTTC. Protein sequence: CASSPNGGSYGYTF.

The V gene is TRBV6-6, the J gene TRBJ2-1; possibly TRBD2 for D (5 bases). The ends were cut back, 10 bases at V and 5 bases at J, with 12 bases in the middle. This CDR3 is 12 amino acids long. Per the germline V gene, CDR1 is MNHNY and CDR2 is SVGAGI (reference sequence). Written as DNA, the CDR3 is TGTGCCACCGGACGGGGAAACAATGAGCAGTTCTTC. It encodes CATGRGNNEQFF.